One sample yielded the 30 T cell receptor beta chains listed below, sequenced in a study of T cell responses to AZD1222 COVID-19 vaccine. Measured with immunoSEQ multiplex PCR; TCRdb has only the in-frame clones, and not every one. The table lists under 200,000 clones, just over 90% of them singletons. This specimen consisted of peripheral blood, obtained on day 0 of AZD1222 vaccination. The receptors shown here come from an adult in good health.

The V call is TRBV2, the J call TRBJ1-1, with TRBD1 identical over 7 bases. The J segment lost 6 bases and the V segment lost 4 bases, leaving 8 bases of the junction unmatched. Germline values: CDR1 SNHLY, CDR2 FYNNEI. CDR3 size: 14 residues. CDR3 DNA: TGTGCCAGCAGTGTACAGGGGTCTGTTGCTGAAGCTTTCTTT. This encodes CASSVQGSVAEAFF.

The V call is TRBV5-1, the J call TRBJ2-1; TRBD2 agrees at 11 bases. CDR1 is SGHRS and CDR2 is YFSETQ in the germline V gene. V was pared by 0 bases and J by 6 bases, with 5 bases of the junction left unmatched. The CDR3 has 16 residues. CDR3 DNA: TGCGCCAGCAGCTTGGCCCCTAGCGGGGGGTTCAATGAGCAGTTCTTC. It encodes CASSLAPSGGFNEQFF.

The J gene is TRBJ1-2, the V gene TRBV7-9; 8 nucleotides match TRBD1. V trimming: 5 bases; J trimming: 3 bases; junction bases outside the gene matches: 5. The length of the CDR3 is 14 residues. The germline V gene encodes CDR1 SEHNR and CDR2 FQNEAQ (reference sequence). The CDR3 bases are TGTGCCAGCAGCCCTTCAGGGGGCGACTATGGCTACACCTTC. Residues: CASSPSGGDYGYTF.

The chain employs TRBV28 and TRBJ1-1; TRBD1 is a possible D gene (5 bases). CDR3 length: 14 residues. In germline, CDR1 is MDHEN, CDR2 SYDVKM. Trimming cost V 6 bases and J 0 bases, with 11 bases left between them. The CDR3 DNA reads as TGTGCCAGCAGCTCTTGGGACGTGAACACTGAAGCTTTCTTT. This encodes CASSSWDVNTEAFF.

This clone was seen only once. V and J are TRBV27 and TRBJ2-7, with TRBD1 identical over 7 bases. Germline V lookup: CDR1 MNHEY, CDR2 SMNVEV (reference sequence). Germline trimming cut 6 bases from V and 4 bases from J; bases unmatched to any gene: 9. This CDR3 comprises 14 residues. CDR3 sequence: CASRLTGLAYEQYF. The DNA of the CDR3 is TGTGCCAGCAGACTGACAGGGCTCGCGTACGAGCAGTACTTC.

The chain joins TRBV7-2 to TRBJ1-2; D may be TRBD1 (6 bases). The germline gives CDR1 SGHTA, CDR2 FQGNSA. The CDR3 totals 14 residues. Trimming took 1 base from V and 7 from J, leaving 13 bases between them. DNA for the CDR3: TGTGCCAGCAGCTTAGACACGGGGGCGCCTGGCTACACCTTC. Its translation: CASSLDTGAPGYTF. The full variable domain, with the rest looked up from reference TRBV7-2 and TRBJ1-2, is GAGVSQSPSNKVTEKGKDVELRCDPISGHTALYWYRQSLGQGLEFLIYFQGNSAPDKSGLPSDRFSAERTGGSVSTLTIQRTQQEDSAVYLCASSLDTGAPGYTFGSGTRLTVV.

The V and J genes are TRBV4-2 and TRBJ2-1, with 9 bases fitting TRBD2. With V trimmed by 5 bases and J by 4 bases, 9 bases remained unmatched. Per the germline V gene, CDR1 is LGHNA and CDR2 is YNFKEQ. The CDR3 spans 16 residues. The CDR3 region is CASSKSSGSRYNEQFF. The CDR3 DNA reads TGTGCCAGCAGCAAGAGTAGCGGGAGCCGATACAATGAGCAGTTCTTC.

This clone turned up a few times. Other DNA sequences in this sample translate to the same CDR3. The CDR3 bases are TGTGCCAGCAGTGAGGGGGGCTATGGCTACACCTTC. Protein sequence: CASSEGGYGYTF. The chain joins TRBV25-1 to TRBJ1-2, with D perhaps TRBD1 (5 bases). CDR1 MGHDK and CDR2 SYGVNS come from the germline V gene. V was shortened by 3 bases and J by 4 bases, with 6 bases between the two germline ends. This CDR3 is built from 12 residues.

V is TRBV6-5 and J is TRBJ2-7, with 7 positions matching TRBD1. The V and J ends lost 6 bases and 4 bases, in that order; junction bases with no gene match: 6. Germline V gene data show CDR1 as MNHEY and CDR2 as SVGAGI. The CDR3 length is 13 residues. The DNA for the CDR3 is TGTGCCAGCAGGGGGACAGTCCTATACGAGCAGTACTTC. This encodes CASRGTVLYEQYF.

This rearrangement joins TRBV4-2 to TRBJ1-2; D perhaps matches TRBD1 (5 bases). The CDR3 spans 17 residues. Germline V gene lookup returns CDR1 LGHNA and CDR2 YNFKEQ. V lost 0 bases to trimming and J lost 4 bases, with 18 bases between them. The CDR3 is CASSQDGGGTGFYGYTF. CDR3 DNA: TGTGCCAGCAGCCAAGATGGGGGAGGGACCGGATTCTATGGCTACACCTTC.

The chain links TRBV6-4 to TRBJ2-1; perhaps TRBD2 as D (6 bases). Germline loops: CDR1 MRHNA, CDR2 SNTAGT. The V end lost 0 bases, the J end lost 0 bases, and 6 bases lay between the germline ends. CDR3 length equals 15 residues. The CDR3 DNA reads as TGTGCCAGCAGTGACTCTAGCGGCTCCTACAATGAGCAGTTCTTC. Translating it yields CASSDSSGSYNEQFF.

Here the CDR3 reads CASSIGSVEQYF. CDR3 in DNA: TGCGCCAGCAGCATTGGGTCGGTTGAGCAGTACTTC. This sequence joins TRBV5-1 and TRBJ2-7, with D uncertain. This CDR3 contains 12 residues. V was trimmed by 4 bases and J by 7 bases, leaving 12 bases between them. Germline V gene data show CDR1 as SGHRS and CDR2 as YFSETQ.

The V and J genes are TRBV5-1 and TRBJ2-2; 10 positions agree with TRBD1. Germline CDR1 SGHRS, CDR2 YFSETQ. The CDR3 sequence is 16 residues long. J was trimmed by 6 bases and V by 1 base; bases with no gene match: 6. The CDR3 sequence: CASSLRIDRGPGELFF. In nucleotides, the CDR3 is TGCGCCAGCAGCTTGAGGATTGACAGGGGGCCCGGGGAGCTGTTTTTT.

The chain links TRBV29-1 to TRBJ2-1, with TRBD1 identical over 7 bases. After removal of 7 bases from V and 6 bases from J, the junction contained 9 bases not matched to a gene. This CDR3 is 13 amino acids long. CDR1 and CDR2 from the germline V gene are SQVTM and ANQGSEA. The CDR3 sequence is CSAGRGGFNEQFF. The CDR3 nucleotides are TGCAGCGCCGGACGAGGGGGCTTCAATGAGCAGTTCTTC.

The rearrangement joins TRBV6-5 to TRBJ1-2; no firm D call. Germline V lookup: CDR1 MNHEY, CDR2 SVGAGI. V gave up 0 bases and J gave up 7 bases, with 12 bases separating them. The CDR3 extends over 14 amino acids. CDR3 nucleotide sequence: TGTGCCAGCAGTTACTCGGGAGGGTCTCTTGGCTACACCTTC. It is translated as CASSYSGGSLGYTF.

The rearrangement uses TRBV9 and TRBJ1-1, with D perhaps TRBD1 (5 bases). Germline CDR1 and CDR2: SGDLS and YYNGEE. The CDR3 runs to 13 residues. Trimming cost V 3 bases and J 7 bases, with 13 bases left between them. The CDR3 sequence is CASSAPGGDEAFF. The CDR3 nucleotides are TGTGCCAGCAGCGCCCCCGGGGGGGATGAAGCTTTCTTT.

The chain combines TRBV7-2 with TRBJ1-2; no clear D. Per germline, CDR1 SGHTA and CDR2 FQGNSA. This CDR3 comprises 13 residues. V gave up 3 bases and J gave up 2 bases, with 7 bases separating them. The chain's CDR3 is CASSFQANYGYTF. The CDR3 bases are TGTGCCAGCAGCTTCCAAGCCAACTATGGCTACACCTTC.

V gene TRBV19 combines with J gene TRBJ1-1; D possibly corresponds to TRBD1 (6 bases). CDR3 length: 12 residues. The germline V gene has CDR1 LNHDA and CDR2 SQIVND (reference sequence). V was pared by 2 bases and J by 10 bases, with 11 bases between. CDR3 sequence: CASSILQGRAFF. The CDR3 region has the DNA TGTGCCAGTAGTATATTACAGGGTAGAGCTTTCTTT.

This chain links TRBV5-6 with TRBJ1-2; 8 positions agree with TRBD1. The germline gives CDR1 SGHDT, CDR2 YYEEEE. The CDR3 covers 16 residues. The V gene end was trimmed by 4 bases and the J gene end by 6 bases; junction bases not matched to a gene: 14. The CDR3 bases are TGTGCCAGCAGCCCGACGATAGGTGCACAGGGGGATGGCTACACCTTC. Its translation: CASSPTIGAQGDGYTF.

This clone was observed a few times. In DNA, the CDR3 is TGTGCCAGCAGTCGCTGGACAGGACAAGAGACCCAGTACTTC. Protein product: CASSRWTGQETQYF. This chain joins TRBV11-2 and TRBJ2-5, with 7 bases identical to TRBD1. The CDR3 has 14 residues. Germline CDR1 SGHAT, CDR2 FQNNGV. J lost 2 bases, V lost 6 bases, and 6 bases had no gene match.

This rearrangement joins TRBV6-5 to TRBJ1-5; TRBD1 agrees at 9 bases. V was pared by 4 bases and J by 7 bases, with 5 bases of the junction left unmatched. Germline V CDR1 and CDR2: MNHEY, SVGAGI. There are 14 residues in the CDR3. The CDR3 coding sequence is TGTGCCAGCAGTTCCCGACAGGGGGACCAGCCCCAGCATTTT. This sequence encodes CASSSRQGDQPQHF.

This chain connects TRBV18 to TRBJ2-7; D is undetermined. The germline gives CDR1 KGHSH, CDR2 LQKENI. The CDR3 contains 14 residues. Trimming took 2 bases from V and 3 from J, leaving 11 bases between them. CDR3: CASSPNSDDYEQYF. The CDR3, as DNA: TGTGCCAGCTCACCAAATTCGGACGACTACGAGCAGTACTTC.

The sample holds one count of this clone. The chain couples TRBV6-4 to TRBJ1-2; D is ambiguous. CDR3 length equals 15 residues. Trimming took off 5 bases at V and 5 bases at J, with 18 bases between the two ends. Germline CDR1 and CDR2: MRHNA and SNTAGT. The CDR3 sequence: CASSPARIFYYGYTF. The CDR3 coding sequence is TGTGCCAGCAGTCCGGCCCGTATCTTTTATTATGGCTACACCTTC.

The chain is built from TRBV18 and TRBJ1-6; the D gene is possibly TRBD1 (5 bases). The germline gives CDR1 KGHSH, CDR2 LQKENI. V was cut by 2 bases and J by 10 bases, with 15 bases left in between. CDR3 length: 15 amino acids. The CDR3 DNA reads as TGTGCCAGCTCACCAGGGGCAGAGGGAAGGTCACCCCTCCACTTT. It translates to CASSPGAEGRSPLHF.

The rearrangement links TRBV29-1 to TRBJ1-3; D is ambiguous. Germline CDR1 reads SQVTM; CDR2 reads ANQGSEA. Trimming cost V 3 bases and J 4 bases, with 7 bases left between them. The CDR3 length is 12 residues. CDR3 nucleotides: TGCAGCGTTGACGATGGGGGAAACACCATATATTTT. Protein product: CSVDDGGNTIYF.

CDR3 sequence (DNA): TGTGCCAGTAGTATAACAGGGGGCGCAGGTCAGCCCCAGCATTTT. This encodes CASSITGGAGQPQHF. The V and J genes are TRBV19 and TRBJ1-5; the match to TRBD1 covers 9 bases. Per germline, CDR1 LNHDA and CDR2 SQIVND (reference sequence). Unmatched junction bases numbered 5, after V lost 2 bases and J lost 6 bases. This CDR3 is 15 amino acids long. The full variable domain, in which reference TRBV19 and TRBJ1-5 provide the parts outside the CDR3, is DGGITQSPKYLFRKEGQNVTLSCEQNLNHDAMYWYRQDPGQGLRLIYYSQIVNDFQKGDIAEGYSVSREKKESFPLTVTSAQKNPTAFYLCASSITGGAGQPQHFGDGTRLSIL.

The V gene is TRBV5-1, the J gene TRBJ2-5; the D gene is possibly TRBD1 (6 bases). V dropped 3 bases and J dropped 1 base, with 10 bases sitting between them. The CDR3 contains 14 residues. From germline, CDR1 is SGHRS and CDR2 YFSETQ. The CDR3 DNA is TGCGCCAGCAGCTATGGGACAAGCCAAGAGACCCAGTACTTC. It is translated as CASSYGTSQETQYF.

The J gene is TRBJ1-4, the V gene TRBV23-1, with D perhaps matching TRBD1 (5 bases). TRBV23-1 is filed as an ORF, its function uncertain. The ends were cut back, 2 bases at V and 8 bases at J, with 15 bases in the middle. The CDR3 sequence is 15 residues long. The CDR3 sequence is CASSQGPRGGEKLFF. In DNA, the CDR3 is TGCGCCAGCAGTCAAGGGCCAAGGGGAGGCGAAAAACTGTTTTTT.

V is TRBV7-3 and J is TRBJ1-1, with 12 bases fitting TRBD1. This CDR3 region has 18 residues. V lost 1 base and J lost 2; bases outside the gene matches: 8. The germline gives CDR1 SGHTA, CDR2 FQGTGA. The CDR3 here is CASSLMTPGTGGNTEAFF. As DNA, the CDR3 is TGTGCCAGCAGCTTAATGACCCCCGGGACAGGGGGCAACACTGAAGCTTTCTTT. The complete variable domain, with remaining parts taken from reference TRBV7-3 and TRBJ1-1, reads GAGVSQTPSNKVTEKGKYVELRCDPISGHTALYWYRQSLGQGPEFLIYFQGTGAADDSGLPNDRFFAVRPEGSVSTLKIQRTERGDSAVYLCASSLMTPGTGGNTEAFFGQGTRLTVV.

The chain carries TRBV9 and TRBJ1-6; tentatively, D is TRBD1 (5 bases). Looked up from germline, CDR1 is SGDLS and CDR2 is YYNGEE. The CDR3 runs 16 residues. The germline V and J ends were trimmed by 6 bases and 0 bases, with 13 bases remaining between them. The CDR3 loop reads CASTQGLSSYNSPLHF. The CDR3 nucleotides are TGTGCCAGCACCCAGGGATTGAGCTCCTATAATTCACCCCTCCACTTT.